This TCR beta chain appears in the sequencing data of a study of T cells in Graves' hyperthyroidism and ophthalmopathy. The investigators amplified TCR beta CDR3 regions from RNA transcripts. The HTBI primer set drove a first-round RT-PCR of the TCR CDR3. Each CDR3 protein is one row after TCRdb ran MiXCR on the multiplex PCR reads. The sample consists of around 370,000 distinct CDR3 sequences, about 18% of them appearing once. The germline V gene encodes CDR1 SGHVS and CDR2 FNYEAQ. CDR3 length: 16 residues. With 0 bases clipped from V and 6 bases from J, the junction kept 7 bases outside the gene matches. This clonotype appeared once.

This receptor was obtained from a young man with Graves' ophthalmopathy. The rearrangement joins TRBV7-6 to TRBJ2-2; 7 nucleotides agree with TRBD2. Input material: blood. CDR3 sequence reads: CASSLAHPRGAGELFF. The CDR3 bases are TGTGCCAGCAGCTTAGCGCACCCCCGGGGGGCCGGGGAGCTGTTTTTT.